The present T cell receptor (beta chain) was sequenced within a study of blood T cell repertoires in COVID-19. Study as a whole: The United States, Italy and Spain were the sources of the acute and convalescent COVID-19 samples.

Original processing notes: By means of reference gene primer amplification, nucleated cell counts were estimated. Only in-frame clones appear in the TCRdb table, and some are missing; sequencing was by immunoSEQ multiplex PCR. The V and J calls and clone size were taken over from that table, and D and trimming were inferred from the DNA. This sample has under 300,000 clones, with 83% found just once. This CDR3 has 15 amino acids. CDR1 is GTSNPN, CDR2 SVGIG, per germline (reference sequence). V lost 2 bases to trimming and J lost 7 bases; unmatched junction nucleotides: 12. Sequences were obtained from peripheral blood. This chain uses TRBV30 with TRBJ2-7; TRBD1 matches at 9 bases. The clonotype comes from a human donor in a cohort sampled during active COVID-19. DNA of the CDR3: TGTGCCTGGAGTCCGAAGAACAGGGGGCTGAGGGAGCAGTACTTC. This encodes CAWSPKNRGLREQYF.